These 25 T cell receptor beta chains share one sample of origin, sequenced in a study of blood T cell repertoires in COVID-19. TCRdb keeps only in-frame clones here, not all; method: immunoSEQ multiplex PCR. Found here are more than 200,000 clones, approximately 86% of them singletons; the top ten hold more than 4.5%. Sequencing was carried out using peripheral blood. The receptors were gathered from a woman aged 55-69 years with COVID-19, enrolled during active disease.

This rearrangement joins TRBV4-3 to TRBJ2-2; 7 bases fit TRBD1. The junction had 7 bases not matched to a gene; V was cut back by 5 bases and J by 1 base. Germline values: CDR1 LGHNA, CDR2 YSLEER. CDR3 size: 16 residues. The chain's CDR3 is CASSAQGFGNTGELFF. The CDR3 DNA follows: TGCGCCAGCAGCGCACAGGGGTTTGGGAACACCGGGGAGCTGTTTTTT.

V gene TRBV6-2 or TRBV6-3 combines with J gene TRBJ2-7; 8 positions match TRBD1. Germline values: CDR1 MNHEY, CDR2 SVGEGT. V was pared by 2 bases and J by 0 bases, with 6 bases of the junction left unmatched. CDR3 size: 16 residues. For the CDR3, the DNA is TGTGCCAGCAGTTACAGCCCAGGGGGCCGCTCCTACGAGCAGTACTTC. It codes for CASSYSPGGRSYEQYF.

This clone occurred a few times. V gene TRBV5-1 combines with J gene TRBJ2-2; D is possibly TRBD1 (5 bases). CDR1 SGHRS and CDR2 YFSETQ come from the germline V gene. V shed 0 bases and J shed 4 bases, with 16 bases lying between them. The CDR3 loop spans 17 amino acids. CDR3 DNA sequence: TGCGCCAGCAGCTTGGCCCCCCCTACAGGAACCACCGGGGAGCTGTTTTTT. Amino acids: CASSLAPPTGTTGELFF.

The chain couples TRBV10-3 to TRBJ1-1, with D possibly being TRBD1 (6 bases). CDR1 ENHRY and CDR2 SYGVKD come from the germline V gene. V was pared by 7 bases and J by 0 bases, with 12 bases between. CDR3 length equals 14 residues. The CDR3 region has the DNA TGTGCCATCACCCGGGGGGGGCTGAACACTGAAGCTTTCTTT. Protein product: CAITRGGLNTEAFF.

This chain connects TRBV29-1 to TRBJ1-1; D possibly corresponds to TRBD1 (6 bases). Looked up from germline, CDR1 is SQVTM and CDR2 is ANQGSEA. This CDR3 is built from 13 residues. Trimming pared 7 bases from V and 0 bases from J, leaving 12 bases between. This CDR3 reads CSGQEFMNTEAFF. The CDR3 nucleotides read TGCAGCGGACAGGAATTCATGAACACTGAAGCTTTCTTT.

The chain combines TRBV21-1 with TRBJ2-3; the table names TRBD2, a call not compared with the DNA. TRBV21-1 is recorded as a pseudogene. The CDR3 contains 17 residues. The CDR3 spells CASSSGGSGRGTDTQYF. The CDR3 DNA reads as TGTGCCAGCAGCTCAGGGGGTAGCGGGAGAGGGACAGATACGCAGTATTTT.

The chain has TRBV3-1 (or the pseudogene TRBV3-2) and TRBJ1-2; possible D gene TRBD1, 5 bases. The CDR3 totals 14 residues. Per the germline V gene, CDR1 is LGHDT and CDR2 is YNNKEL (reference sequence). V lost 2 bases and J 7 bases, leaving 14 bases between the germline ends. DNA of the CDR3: TGTGCCAGCAGCCAACCAGGGTGGGCCCTTGGCTACACCTTC. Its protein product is CASSQPGWALGYTF.

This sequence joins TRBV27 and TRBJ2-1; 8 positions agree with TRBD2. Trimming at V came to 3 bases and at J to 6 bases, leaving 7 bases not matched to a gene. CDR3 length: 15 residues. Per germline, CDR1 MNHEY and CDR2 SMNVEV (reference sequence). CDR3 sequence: CASSFGTRDFNEQFF. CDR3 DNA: TGTGCCAGCAGTTTCGGGACTAGGGACTTCAATGAGCAGTTCTTC.

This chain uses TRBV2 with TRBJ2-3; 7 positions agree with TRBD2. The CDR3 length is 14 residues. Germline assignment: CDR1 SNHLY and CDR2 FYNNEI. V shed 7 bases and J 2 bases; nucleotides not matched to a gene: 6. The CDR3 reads CASITRLATDTQYF. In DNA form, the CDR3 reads TGTGCCAGCATTACTCGACTAGCCACAGATACGCAGTATTTT.

This CDR3 is CASSSFSRGGNTIYF. CDR3 DNA: TGTGCCAGCAGCTCTTTTTCAAGGGGTGGAAACACCATATATTTT. The chain uses TRBV6-6 and TRBJ1-3, with D possibly TRBD1 on 5 matching bases. This CDR3 region has 15 residues. From germline, CDR1 is MNHNY and CDR2 SVGAGI (reference sequence). The ends were cut back, 6 bases at V and 3 bases at J, with 15 bases in the middle.

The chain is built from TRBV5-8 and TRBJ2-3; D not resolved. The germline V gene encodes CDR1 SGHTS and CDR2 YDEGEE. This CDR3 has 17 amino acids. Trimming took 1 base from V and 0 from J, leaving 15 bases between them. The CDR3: CASSLYIATLSTDTQYF. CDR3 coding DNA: TGTGCCAGCAGCTTGTATATAGCCACTTTGAGCACAGATACGCAGTATTTT.

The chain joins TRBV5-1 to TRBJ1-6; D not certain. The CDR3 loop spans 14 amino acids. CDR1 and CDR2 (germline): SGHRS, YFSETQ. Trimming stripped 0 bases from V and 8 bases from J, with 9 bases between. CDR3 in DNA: TGCGCCAGCAGCTTGGACATTCTGGATTCACCCCTCCACTTT. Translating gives CASSLDILDSPLHF.

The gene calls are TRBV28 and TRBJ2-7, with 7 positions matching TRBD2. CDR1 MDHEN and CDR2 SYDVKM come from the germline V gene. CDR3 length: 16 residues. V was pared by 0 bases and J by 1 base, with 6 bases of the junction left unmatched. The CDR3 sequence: CASSLWGGERSYEQYF. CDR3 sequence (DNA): TGTGCCAGCAGTTTATGGGGGGGGGAGCGATCCTACGAGCAGTACTTC.

The CDR3 loop is CSVLETIEQFF. As DNA, the CDR3 is TGCAGCGTTCTCGAGACAATTGAGCAGTTCTTC. The chain combines TRBV29-1 with TRBJ2-1; no clear D gene. V was shortened by 5 bases and J by 9 bases, with 11 bases between the two germline ends. The CDR3 spans 11 residues. Germline V gene data show CDR1 as SQVTM and CDR2 as ANQGSEA.

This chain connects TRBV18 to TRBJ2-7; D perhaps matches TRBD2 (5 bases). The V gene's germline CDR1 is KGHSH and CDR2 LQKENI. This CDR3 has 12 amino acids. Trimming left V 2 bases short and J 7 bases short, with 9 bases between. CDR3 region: CASSPGEWEQYF. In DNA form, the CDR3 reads TGTGCCAGCTCACCAGGGGAGTGGGAGCAGTACTTC. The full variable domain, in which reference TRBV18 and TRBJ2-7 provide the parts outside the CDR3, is NAGVMQNPRHLVRRRGQEARLRCSPMKGHSHVYWYRQLPEEGLKFMVYLQKENIIDESGMPKERFSAEFPKEGPSILRIQQVVRGDSAAYFCASSPGEWEQYFGPGTRLTVT.

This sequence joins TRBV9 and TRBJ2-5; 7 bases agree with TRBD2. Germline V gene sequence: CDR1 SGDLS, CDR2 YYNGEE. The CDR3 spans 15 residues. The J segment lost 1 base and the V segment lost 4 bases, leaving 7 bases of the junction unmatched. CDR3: CASSSPGLGQETQYF. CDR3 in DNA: TGTGCCAGCAGCTCCCCCGGACTAGGCCAAGAGACCCAGTACTTC.

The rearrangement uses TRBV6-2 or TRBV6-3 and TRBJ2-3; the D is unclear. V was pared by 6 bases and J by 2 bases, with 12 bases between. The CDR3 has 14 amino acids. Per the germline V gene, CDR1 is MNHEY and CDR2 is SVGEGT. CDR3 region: CASSTWAPTDTQYF. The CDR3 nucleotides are TGTGCCAGCAGCACCTGGGCCCCCACAGATACGCAGTATTTT.

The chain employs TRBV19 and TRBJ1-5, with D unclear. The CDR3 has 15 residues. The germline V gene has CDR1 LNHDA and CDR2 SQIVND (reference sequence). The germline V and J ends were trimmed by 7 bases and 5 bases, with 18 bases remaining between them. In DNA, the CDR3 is TGTGCCAGTACGGCGGGTTGGGGTCTCGATCAGCCCCAGCATTTT. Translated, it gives CASTAGWGLDQPQHF.

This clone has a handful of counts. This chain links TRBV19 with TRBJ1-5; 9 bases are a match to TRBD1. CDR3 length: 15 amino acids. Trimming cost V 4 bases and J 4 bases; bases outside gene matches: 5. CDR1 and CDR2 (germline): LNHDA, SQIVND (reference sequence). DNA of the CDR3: TGTGCCAGTAGTACACCCGGGACAGGGAATCAGCCCCAGCATTTT. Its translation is CASSTPGTGNQPQHF.

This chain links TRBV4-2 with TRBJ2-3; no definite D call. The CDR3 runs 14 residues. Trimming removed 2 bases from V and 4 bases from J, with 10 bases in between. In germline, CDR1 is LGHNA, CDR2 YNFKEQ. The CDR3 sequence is CASSQKIRADTQYF. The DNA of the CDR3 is TGTGCCAGCAGCCAAAAGATTAGAGCAGATACGCAGTATTTT.

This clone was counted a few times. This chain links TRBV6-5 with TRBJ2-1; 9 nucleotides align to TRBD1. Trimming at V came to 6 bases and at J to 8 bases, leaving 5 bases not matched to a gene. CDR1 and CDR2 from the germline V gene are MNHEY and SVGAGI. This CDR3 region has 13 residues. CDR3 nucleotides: TGTGCCAGCAGCCGGGACAGGGTCGATGAGCAGTTCTTC. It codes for CASSRDRVDEQFF.

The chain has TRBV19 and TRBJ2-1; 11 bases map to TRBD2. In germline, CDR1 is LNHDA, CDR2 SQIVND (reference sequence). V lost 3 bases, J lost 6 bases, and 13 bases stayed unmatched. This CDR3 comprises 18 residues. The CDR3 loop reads CASSMSKASGRKPNEQFF. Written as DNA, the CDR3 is TGTGCCAGTAGTATGAGTAAGGCTAGCGGGAGGAAACCCAATGAGCAGTTCTTC.

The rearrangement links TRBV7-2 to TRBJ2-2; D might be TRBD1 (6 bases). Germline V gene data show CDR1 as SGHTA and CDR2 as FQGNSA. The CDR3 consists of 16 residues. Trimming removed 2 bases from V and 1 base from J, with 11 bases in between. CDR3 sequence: CASSLYWGQNTGELFF. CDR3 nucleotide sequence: TGTGCCAGCAGCTTATATTGGGGGCAGAACACCGGGGAGCTGTTTTTT. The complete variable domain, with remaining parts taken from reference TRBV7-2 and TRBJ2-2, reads GAGVSQSPSNKVTEKGKDVELRCDPISGHTALYWYRQSLGQGLEFLIYFQGNSAPDKSGLPSDRFSAERTGGSVSTLTIQRTQQEDSAVYLCASSLYWGQNTGELFFGEGSRLTVL.

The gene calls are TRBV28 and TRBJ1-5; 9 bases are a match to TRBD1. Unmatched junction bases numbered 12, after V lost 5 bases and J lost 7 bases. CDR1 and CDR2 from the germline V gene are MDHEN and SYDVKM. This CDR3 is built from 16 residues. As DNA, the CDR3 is TGTGCCAGCAGTCCCGAGACAGGGGGGGTTGGGCAGCCCCAGCATTTT. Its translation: CASSPETGGVGQPQHF.

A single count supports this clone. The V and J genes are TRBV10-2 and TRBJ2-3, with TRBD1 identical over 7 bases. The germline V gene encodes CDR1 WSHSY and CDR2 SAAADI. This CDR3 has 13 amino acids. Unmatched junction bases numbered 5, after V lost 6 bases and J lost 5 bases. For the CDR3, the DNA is TGCGCCAGCAGCGACAGGGTTCGAGATACGCAGTATTTT. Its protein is CASSDRVRDTQYF.